Reported below is one T cell receptor beta chain. Its antigen is not known. The run depth of the assay was deep. Genomic DNA from each subset was divided evenly over several immunoSEQ plates. Method: immunoSEQ multiplex PCR; TCRdb's copy keeps in-frame clones and lacks some. The sample consists of roughly 2 million clones, 90% to 96% of them appearing once. Germline loops: CDR1 GTSNPN, CDR2 SVGIG (reference sequence). V was trimmed by 0 bases and J by 9 bases, leaving 12 bases between them. The CDR3 spans 13 residues. This entry belongs to a study of shared clonotypes between healthy human individuals. Study-wide results and caveats: Owing to a small donor count, the genetic and exposure-history diversity represented was limited.

Sequences were obtained from naive CD4+ T cells sorted from blood. The subset is: CD45RA+ positively selected. The receptor comes from a young man in good health. J is TRBJ2-1 and V is TRBV30, with a possible D match to TRBD1 (5 bases). CDR3 DNA sequence: TGTGCCTGGAGTGTTGATACCCAGGGTGAGCAGTTCTTC. It codes for CAWSVDTQGEQFF.